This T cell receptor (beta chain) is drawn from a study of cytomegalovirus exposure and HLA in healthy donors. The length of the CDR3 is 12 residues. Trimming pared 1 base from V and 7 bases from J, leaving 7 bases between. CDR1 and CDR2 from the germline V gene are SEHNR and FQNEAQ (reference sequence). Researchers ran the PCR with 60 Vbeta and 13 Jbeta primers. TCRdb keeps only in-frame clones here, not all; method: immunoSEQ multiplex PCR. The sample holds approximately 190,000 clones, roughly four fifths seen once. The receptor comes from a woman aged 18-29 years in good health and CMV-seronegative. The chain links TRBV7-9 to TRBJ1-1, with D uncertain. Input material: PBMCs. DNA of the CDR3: TGTGCCAGCAGCTTAGAACATCGTGAAGCTTTCTTT. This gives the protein CASSLEHREAFF.